This T cell receptor beta chain was sequenced in a study of human T cells and chemical hapten exposure. As to time point: healthy volunteer bleed at 6 weeks. Sequencing started from total RNA isolated from unfractionated whole blood. A single record per CDR3 protein comes from TCRdb applying MiXCR to the RACE reads. The table shows approximately 79,000 distinct CDR3 sequences, with about 9% occurring only once. There are a few counts of this clonotype. The sequence was obtained from a male donor in good health. Some clones in this sample may be carry-over from other donors' samples. Sequenced input: whole blood.

The CDR3 region has the DNA TGTGCCAGCGCCCCTAGCGGGGGTGCTTGGGAGACCCAGTACTTC. This translates into CASAPSGGAWETQYF. The J gene is TRBJ2-5, the V gene TRBV27; 10 nucleotides match TRBD2. Trimming removed 8 bases from V and 5 bases from J; junction bases left unmatched: 11. Germline loops: CDR1 MNHEY, CDR2 SMNVEV (reference sequence). The CDR3 runs 15 residues.